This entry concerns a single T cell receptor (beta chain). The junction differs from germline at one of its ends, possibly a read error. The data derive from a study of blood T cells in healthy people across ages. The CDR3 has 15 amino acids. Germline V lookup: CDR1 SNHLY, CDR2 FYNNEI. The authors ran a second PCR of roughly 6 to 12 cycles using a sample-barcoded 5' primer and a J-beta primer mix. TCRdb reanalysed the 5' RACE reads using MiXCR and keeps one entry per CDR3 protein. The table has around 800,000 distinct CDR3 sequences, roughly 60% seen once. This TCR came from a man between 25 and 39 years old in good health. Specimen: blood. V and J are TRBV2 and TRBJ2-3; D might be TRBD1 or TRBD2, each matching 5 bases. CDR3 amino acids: CASSSDHSSTGTQYF. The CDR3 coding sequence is TGTGCCAGCAGTTCGGACCACTCTAGCACAGGTACGCAGTATTTT.